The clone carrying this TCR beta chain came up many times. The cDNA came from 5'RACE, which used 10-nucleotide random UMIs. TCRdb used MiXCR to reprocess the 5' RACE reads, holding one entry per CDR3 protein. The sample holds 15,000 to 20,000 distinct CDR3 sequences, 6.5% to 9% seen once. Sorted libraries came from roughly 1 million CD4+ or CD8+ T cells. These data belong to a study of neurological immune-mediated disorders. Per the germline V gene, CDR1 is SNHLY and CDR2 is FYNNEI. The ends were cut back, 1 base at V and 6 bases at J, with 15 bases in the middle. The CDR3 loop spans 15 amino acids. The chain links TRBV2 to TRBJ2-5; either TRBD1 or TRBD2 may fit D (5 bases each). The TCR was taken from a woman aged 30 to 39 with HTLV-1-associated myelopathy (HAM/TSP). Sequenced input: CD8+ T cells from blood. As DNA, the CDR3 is TGTGCCAGCAGTGAAGGGGCCGGGGCTGTAAAGACCCAGTACTTC. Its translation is CASSEGAGAVKTQYF.